The entry below describes one TCR beta chain. The method was immunoSEQ multiplex PCR; TCRdb's version includes in-frame clones alone and lacks a portion of them. The table includes 110,000 or so clones, about four fifths detected once. V was cut by 4 bases and J by 9 bases, with 10 bases left in between. Germline CDR1 reads GTSNPN; CDR2 reads SVGIG (reference sequence). This CDR3 has 11 residues. The data stem from a study of blood T cell repertoires in COVID-19. Across the study: Samples taken during acute and convalescent COVID-19 were collected in the United States, Italy and Spain. T cells, B-cell-depleted T cells, or PBMCs supplied cDNA or gDNA.

The sample was peripheral blood. This chain uses TRBV30 with TRBJ1-3; no firm D call. This clonotype originated in a woman aged 40 to 55 with acute or convalescent COVID-19. The CDR3 DNA sequence: TGTGCCTGGACCCTCGAGAGCACCATATATTTT. This gives the protein CAWTLESTIYF.